This T cell receptor beta chain was obtained from a study of vaccination and CD4 T cells after COVID-19. Overall study: The makeup of the convalescents was six males and four females, two of them Hispanic. Post-COVID samples had a sampling time that fell a median 101 days after diagnosis (range 35 to 161).

Germline V gives CDR1 ENHRY, CDR2 SYGVKD. V was shortened by 8 bases and J by 1 base, with 13 bases between the two germline ends. The CDR3 loop spans 14 amino acids. Time point described: late sampling 161 to 241 days after vaccination in a few convalescent patients. This sample's treatment: roughly 11-day PBMC culture with coronavirus spike peptide pools or control peptides (ViraFEST assay). With peptide pools, ViraFEST first expanded antigen-specific T cells and afterwards sequenced their TCRs. With regard to this clonotype: Its matching antigen is unknown.

Oncomine TCR Beta short-read sequencing was applied to DNA from cultured CD4+ T cells. Genomic DNA was isolated from cultured CD4+ T cells. TCRdb reprocessed the PCR reads with MiXCR, giving one entry per CDR3 protein. Of 15,000 to 20,000 distinct CDR3 sequences in the sample, over 40% were seen once. The sequencing here drew on CD4+ T cells from blood, cultured in vitro, taken about 7 months after SARS-CoV-2 vaccination. The TCR originated in a human donor who had recovered from COVID-19. The rearrangement uses TRBV10-3 and TRBJ2-3; weak D call: TRBD2 (6 bases). The CDR3 region is CAIAGGVGTDTQYF. CDR3 DNA: TGTGCCATCGCCGGCGGGGTTGGCACAGATACGCAGTATTTT.